One and the same sample provided the 12 T cell receptor beta chains below, sequenced in a study of blood T cell repertoires in COVID-19. Sequenced by immunoSEQ multiplex PCR; TCRdb stores in-frame clones only, minus some. The sample yields 6,000 to 7,000 clones, roughly 88% seen once. Specimen: peripheral blood. The receptors derive from a human donor with active COVID-19. The donor label of this sample is uncertain.

The genes are TRBV5-1 and TRBJ1-6; 7 bases align to TRBD1. This CDR3 is built from 16 residues. V was clipped by 6 bases and J by 5 bases; unmatched bases: 11. Germline V gene sequence: CDR1 SGHRS, CDR2 YFSETQ. The CDR3 sequence is CASTRGDGNNNSPLHF. CDR3 nucleotide sequence: TGCGCCAGCACCAGGGGGGACGGGAACAATAATTCACCCCTCCACTTT.

The genes are TRBV3-1 (or the pseudogene TRBV3-2) and TRBJ2-7; D is perhaps TRBD2 (5 bases). Trimming shortened V by 0 bases and J by 13 bases, and 13 bases separated the two germline ends. Germline CDR1 reads LGHDT; CDR2 reads YNNKEL (reference sequence). The CDR3 runs to 12 residues. In DNA form, the CDR3 reads TGTGCCAGCAGCCAAGATGAGGCTAGCAAATACTTC. Protein sequence: CASSQDEASKYF.

J is TRBJ2-1 and V is TRBV20-1, with TRBD2 matching 7 bases. The V segment lost 3 bases and the J segment 6 bases; nucleotides outside the gene matches: 11. CDR3 length: 15 amino acids. Germline assignment: CDR1 DFQATT and CDR2 SNEGSKA (reference sequence). In DNA, the CDR3 is TGCAGTGCTAGTTCCTATGGGAGGGCCTCCAATGAGCAGTTCTTC. Amino acid sequence: CSASSYGRASNEQFF.

The chain combines TRBV28 with TRBJ1-5; the D is unclear. This CDR3 is built from 13 residues. CDR1 is MDHEN and CDR2 is SYDVKM in the germline V gene. Trimming took off 5 bases at V and 15 bases at J, with 20 bases between the two ends. CDR3 sequence: CASSAPKTRGSHF. As DNA, the CDR3 is TGTGCCAGCAGTGCACCTAAAACGCGGGGTTCGCATTTT.

The rearrangement links TRBV10-3 to TRBJ1-5, with TRBD1 identical over 9 bases. Germline CDR1 ENHRY, CDR2 SYGVKD. This CDR3 comprises 14 residues. Germline trimming cut 3 bases from V and 4 bases from J; bases unmatched to any gene: 1. This CDR3 reads CAISEGQGNQPQHF. DNA of the CDR3: TGTGCCATCAGTGAAGGACAGGGGAATCAGCCCCAGCATTTT.

The V gene is TRBV25-1, the J gene TRBJ1-2; no firm D call. V was pared by 6 bases and J by 9 bases, with 8 bases between. The germline CDR1 and CDR2 sequences are MGHDK and SYGVNS. The CDR3 totals 10 residues. The CDR3 region is CASRTSRYTF. CDR3 nucleotide sequence: TGTGCCAGCAGGACAAGTCGCTACACCTTC.

This clone showed up just a few times. V usage is TRBV19 and J usage is TRBJ2-1; 8 nucleotides line up with TRBD2. Unmatched junction bases numbered 13, after V lost 0 bases and J lost 9 bases. This CDR3 has 17 residues. Per germline, CDR1 LNHDA and CDR2 SQIVND (reference sequence). The chain's CDR3 is CASSIDPGTRVPLEQFF. The CDR3 DNA reads TGTGCCAGTAGTATAGACCCAGGGACTAGAGTCCCCCTTGAGCAGTTCTTC.

The rearrangement uses TRBV5-5 and TRBJ1-1; 8 bases are a match to TRBD1. The CDR3 runs to 12 residues. In germline, CDR1 is SGHKS, CDR2 YYEKEE (reference sequence). Trimming at V came to 2 bases and at J to 9 bases, leaving 3 bases not matched to a gene. The CDR3 is CASSFGQGKAFF. DNA for the CDR3: TGTGCCAGCAGCTTCGGACAGGGAAAAGCTTTCTTT.

The chain links TRBV28 to TRBJ1-6; D is undetermined. From germline, CDR1 is MDHEN and CDR2 SYDVKM. Between the trimmed V and J ends, which lost 7 bases and 7 bases, there was a span of 8 bases. CDR3 length: 12 amino acids. As DNA, the CDR3 is TGTGCCAGCAAGGGAGGCAATTCACCCCTCCACTTT. It yields the protein CASKGGNSPLHF.

A single count supports this clone. The chain combines TRBV6-1 with TRBJ1-2; unclear D gene. Trimming cost V 1 base and J 4 bases, with 10 bases left between them. The CDR3 length is 14 residues. CDR1 and CDR2 (germline): MNHNS, SASEGT. CDR3 nucleotide sequence: TGTGCCAGCAGTGAAGGCCGCAAGCTCTATGGCTACACCTTC. It translates to CASSEGRKLYGYTF.

This clone was observed once. V is TRBV6-5 and J is TRBJ2-7, with 8 positions matching TRBD1. Trimming at V came to 2 bases and at J to 4 bases, leaving 4 bases not matched to a gene. This CDR3 has 14 amino acids. CDR1 is MNHEY and CDR2 is SVGAGI in the germline V gene. Here the CDR3 DNA reads TGTGCCAGCAGTTACGGGACAGGCTGGTACGAGCAGTACTTC. Translated: CASSYGTGWYEQYF.

The genes are TRBV14 and TRBJ2-1; 13 nucleotides match TRBD2. Germline values: CDR1 SGHDN, CDR2 FVKESK. This CDR3 contains 19 residues. Germline trimming cut 4 bases from V and 4 bases from J; bases unmatched to any gene: 13. The CDR3 region has the DNA TGTGCCAGCAGCCTTGGACTAGCGGGAGAATTCCGGCTATACAATGAGCAGTTCTTC. Residues: CASSLGLAGEFRLYNEQFF.